The next 32 T cell receptor beta chains were all read from a single sample in a study of T cells in Graves' hyperthyroidism and ophthalmopathy. Researchers took RNA transcripts and amplified the TCR beta CDR3 regions from them. The primer set for the first-round RT-PCR of the TCR CDR3 was HTBI. TCRdb re-called the multiplex PCR reads through MiXCR, storing one row per CDR3 protein. The sample includes a few hundred thousand distinct CDR3 sequences, roughly 50% of them seen just once. Material: peripheral blood or thyroid tissue (not recorded which). The receptors originated from a woman between 18 and 29 years old with Graves' hyperthyroidism.

This chain joins TRBV5-1 and TRBJ1-5; D perhaps matches TRBD1 (5 bases). V lost 3 bases, J lost 0 bases, and 10 bases lay in between. The CDR3 totals 15 residues. Germline CDR1 is SGHRS and CDR2 is YFSETQ. The CDR3 reads CASSSGATSNQPQHF. CDR3 in DNA: TGCGCCAGCAGCTCCGGGGCGACTAGCAATCAGCCCCAGCATTTT.

J is TRBJ1-6 and V is TRBV10-3, with D hard to call. V was pared by 6 bases and J by 3 bases, with 6 bases between. This CDR3 spans 13 amino acids. Germline CDR1 reads ENHRY; CDR2 reads SYGVKD. CDR3 protein: CAIRNVYNSPLHF. CDR3 DNA: TGTGCCATCAGGAACGTCTATAATTCACCCCTCCACTTT.

The sample holds many counts of this clonotype. The chain has TRBV7-6 and TRBJ1-2; no clear D gene. CDR3 length: 15 amino acids. Germline-derived CDR1 and CDR2 are SGHVS and FNYEAQ. Trimming left V 5 bases short and J 7 bases short, with 20 bases between. CDR3 sequence reads: CASSPTHRSWVGYTF. CDR3 bases: TGTGCCAGCAGCCCCACACACCGGAGCTGGGTTGGCTACACCTTC.

In regard to this clonotype: A much larger clone differs by one base, so this may be a read error. The chain couples TRBV14 to TRBJ2-7; no definite D call. Germline CDR1 is SGHDN and CDR2 is FVKESK. The CDR3 runs to 12 residues. The CDR3 nucleotides are TGTGTCAGCAGCCAAGAGTCTTCCGAGCAGTACTTC. Translation: CVSSQESSEQYF.

With respect to this clonotype: At one end the junction does not follow the germline gene, possibly because of a read error. The chain combines TRBV7-9 with TRBJ2-7; 7 nucleotides align to TRBD1. Germline V gene data show CDR1 as SEHNR and CDR2 as FQNEAQ (reference sequence). The CDR3 has 15 amino acids. The CDR3 protein is CASSLALRQGYEQYF. CDR3 in DNA: TGTGCCAGCAGCCTAGCCCTAAGACAGGGCTACGAGCAGTACTTC.

This clonotype was detected many times. This chain connects TRBV27 to TRBJ1-5; 7 bases align to TRBD1. CDR1 and CDR2 from the germline V gene are MNHEY and SMNVEV (reference sequence). The trim removed 4 bases at V and 4 bases at J, leaving 7 bases unmatched. This CDR3 contains 15 residues. CDR3 residues: CASSSLTGTNQPQHF. The CDR3 bases are TGTGCCAGCAGTTCCCTGACAGGGACTAATCAGCCCCAGCATTTT.

Many counts were recorded for this clonotype. This chain's CDR3 is CASSGTGVGTGELFF. In DNA, the CDR3 is TGTGCCAGCAGTGGGACAGGGGTAGGCACCGGGGAGCTGTTTTTT. V gene TRBV2 combines with J gene TRBJ2-2; 9 bases fit TRBD1. The CDR3 is 15 amino acids. V was clipped by 4 bases and J by 4 bases; unmatched bases: 4. The germline V gene has CDR1 SNHLY and CDR2 FYNNEI.

This clonotype was recorded many times. The rearrangement links TRBV20-1 to TRBJ2-7; TRBD2 agrees at 9 bases. The J segment lost 4 bases and the V segment lost 1 base, leaving 5 bases of the junction unmatched. The CDR3 sequence is 14 residues long. Germline V gene lookup returns CDR1 DFQATT and CDR2 SNEGSKA (reference sequence). The CDR3 spells CSARGPAGGYEQYF. Here the CDR3 DNA reads TGCAGTGCTAGAGGGCCAGCGGGAGGATACGAGCAGTACTTC.

This chain links TRBV24-1 with TRBJ2-1, with 8 bases matching TRBD2. This CDR3 is built from 13 residues. The germline V gene encodes CDR1 KGHDR and CDR2 SFDVKD. V dropped 7 bases and J dropped 7; count of bases not matched to a gene: 5. The CDR3 is CATSKRERNEQFF. The DNA of the CDR3 is TGTGCCACCAGCAAGCGGGAGAGAAATGAGCAGTTCTTC.

At least ten counts were recorded for this clonotype. The J gene is TRBJ1-1, the V gene TRBV11-3; D not resolved. Germline CDR1 SGHNT, CDR2 YENEEA. V was pared by 3 bases and J by 4 bases, with 12 bases between. The CDR3 covers 14 residues. DNA of the CDR3: TGTGCCAGCAGCTTCAGGCCCCGGGGCACTGAAGCTTTCTTT. Its translation: CASSFRPRGTEAFF.

This clonotype was observed many times. The V call is TRBV10-3, the J call TRBJ2-6; maybe TRBD1 (5 bases). Trimming stripped 7 bases from V and 0 bases from J, with 7 bases between. The germline CDR1 and CDR2 sequences are ENHRY and SYGVKD. This CDR3 contains 14 residues. The CDR3 reads CAITRDSGANVLTF. The DNA of the CDR3 is TGTGCCATCACCAGGGACTCTGGGGCCAACGTCCTGACTTTC.

This clonotype was counted ten times or more. The chain combines TRBV24-1 with TRBJ1-5, with 7 bases matching TRBD1. The CDR3 is 16 amino acids. The germline CDR1 and CDR2 sequences are KGHDR and SFDVKD. Losses at the gene ends were 2 bases for V and 0 bases for J; bases not matched to a gene: 3. The CDR3 sequence: CATSDSDRDSNQPQHF. CDR3 DNA: TGTGCCACCAGTGATTCCGACAGGGATAGCAATCAGCCCCAGCATTTT.

This rearrangement joins TRBV20-1 to TRBJ2-3; D gene unclear. With 0 bases removed from V and 0 bases from J, the gap between germline ends came to 13 bases. The CDR3 extends over 16 amino acids. Germline V gene sequence: CDR1 DFQATT, CDR2 SNEGSKA (reference sequence). CDR3 bases: TGCAGTGCTAGAGATCGGCGGTCGGCGAGCACAGATACGCAGTATTTT. It yields the protein CSARDRRSASTDTQYF.

This clonotype was seen many times. The V gene is TRBV5-1, the J gene TRBJ1-2, with D possibly matching TRBD1 (5 bases). The CDR3 is made up of 13 amino acids. V lost 4 bases, J lost 5 bases, and 12 bases lay in between. Germline V gene lookup returns CDR1 SGHRS and CDR2 YFSETQ. The CDR3 nucleotides are TGCGCCAGCAGCATGGACTGGGGGTATGGCTACACCTTC. The encoded protein is CASSMDWGYGYTF.

This clonotype was detected a few times. This chain connects TRBV7-9 to TRBJ2-3, with D unclear. Germline CDR1 is SEHNR and CDR2 is FQNEAQ (reference sequence). V was clipped by 5 bases and J by 5 bases, with 5 bases between them. This CDR3 has 11 amino acids. DNA for the CDR3: TGTGCCAGCAGCCCTCAAGATACGCAGTATTTT. Its translation is CASSPQDTQYF.

This clonotype came up many times. This chain uses TRBV14 with TRBJ2-5; possible D gene TRBD2, 5 bases. Germline V gene lookup returns CDR1 SGHDN and CDR2 FVKESK. This CDR3 region has 14 residues. V was clipped by 2 bases and J by 5 bases, with 12 bases between them. The CDR3 is CASSQRAGMETQYF. As DNA, the CDR3 is TGTGCCAGCAGCCAACGGGCCGGGATGGAGACCCAGTACTTC. Full variable domain (outside the CDR3, taken from reference TRBV14 and TRBJ2-5): EAGVTQFPSHSVIEKGQTVTLRCDPISGHDNLYWYRRVMGKEIKFLLHFVKESKQDESGMPNNRFLAERTGGTYSTLKVQPAELEDSGVYFCASSQRAGMETQYFGPGTRLLVL.

J is TRBJ2-3 and V is TRBV14; D uncertain. In germline, CDR1 is SGHDN, CDR2 FVKESK. Trimming removed 1 base at V and 6 bases at J, with 11 bases between. The CDR3 loop spans 14 amino acids. The CDR3 protein is CASSQGIYSDTQYF. The CDR3, as DNA: TGTGCCAGCAGCCAAGGAATTTACAGCGATACGCAGTATTTT.

The sample holds many counts of this clonotype. DNA for the CDR3: TGCAGTGCTCGCCGGGACTACATTACCGAGACCCAGTACTTC. Its translation: CSARRDYITETQYF. The chain is built from TRBV20-1 and TRBJ2-5; 7 bases are shared with TRBD2. The CDR3 runs to 14 residues. Germline CDR1 and CDR2: DFQATT and SNEGSKA (reference sequence). The V gene end was trimmed by 5 bases and the J gene end by 5 bases; junction bases not matched to a gene: 11.

Details on this clonotype: A read error may explain this, as a much larger clone is one base away. The genes are TRBV12-3 or TRBV12-4 and TRBJ1-2; 7 bases line up with TRBD1. CDR3 length equals 15 residues. DNA for the CDR3: TGTGCCAGCAGCGGCTCCACAGGGGCGGGCTATGGCTACGCCTTC. It specifies CASSGSTGAGYGYAF.

The CDR3 DNA is TGTGCCATCAGTGAGTCGTCGGGGAACACCGGGGAGCTGTTTTTT. Residues: CAISESSGNTGELFF. This chain joins TRBV10-3 and TRBJ2-2; D is ambiguous. CDR1 is ENHRY, CDR2 SYGVKD, per germline. The CDR3 length is 15 residues. Trimming shortened V by 0 bases and J by 1 base, and 6 bases separated the two germline ends.

The rearrangement uses TRBV20-1 and TRBJ2-7; possible D gene TRBD1, 6 bases. Judging by the DNA end, TRBJ2-1 fits better; the J call may be wrong. Germline CDR1 and CDR2: DFQATT and SNEGSKA (reference sequence). This CDR3 has 13 amino acids. CDR3 DNA sequence: TGCAGTGCGAGGACAGAGATAAACAATGAGCAGTTCTTC. Translated: CSARTEINNEQFF.

This clonotype was counted at least ten times. The V call is TRBV7-9, the J call TRBJ1-5, with 10 bases fitting TRBD1. The CDR3 covers 15 residues. Trimming at V came to 8 bases and at J to 4 bases, leaving 8 bases not matched to a gene. CDR1 is SEHNR, CDR2 FQNEAQ, per germline (reference sequence). CDR3 nucleotides: TGTGCCAGCGGGAAGGGACAGGGGAAGAATCAGCCCCAGCATTTT. It codes for CASGKGQGKNQPQHF.

As regards this clonotype: At one of its ends the junction is not consistent with the germline gene, which may arise from a read error. The genes are TRBV13 and TRBJ2-7, with D possibly TRBD2 on 6 matching bases. From germline, CDR1 is PRHDT and CDR2 FYEKMQ (reference sequence). The CDR3 consists of 16 residues. The CDR3 sequence: CANSLSRSGLLNEQYF. As DNA, the CDR3 is TGTGCCAACAGCTTGAGTCGGAGCGGGCTTTTGAACGAGCAGTACTTC. Full variable domain (remainder filled in from reference TRBV13 and TRBJ2-7): AAGVIQSPRHLIKEKRETATLKCYPIPRHDTVYWYQQGPGQDPQFLISFYEKMQSDKGSIPDRFSAQQFSDYHSELNMSSLELGDSALYFCANSLSRSGLLNEQYFGPGTRLTVT.

Regarding this clonotype: Just one base apart from a much larger clone, this may be a read error. The chain is built from TRBV15 and TRBJ1-5; D unclear. There are 15 residues in the CDR3. Germline-derived CDR1 and CDR2 are LNHNV and YYDKDF (reference sequence). The CDR3 protein is CAASRDVSGNQPQHF. The CDR3 DNA reads as TGTGCCGCCAGCAGAGATGTATCGGGGAATCAGCCCCAGCATTTT.

V gene TRBV7-6 combines with J gene TRBJ2-2; 7 bases align to TRBD1. Germline assignment: CDR1 SGHVS and CDR2 FNYEAQ. This CDR3 has 13 amino acids. V was clipped by 6 bases and J by 9 bases; unmatched bases: 7. CDR3 in amino acids: CASSYRQGWELFF. The CDR3 region has the DNA TGTGCCAGCAGTTACCGACAGGGTTGGGAGCTGTTTTTT.

Comments on this clonotype: A much bigger clone sits one base away, suggesting this may be a read error. It is likely a read error, because the conserved phenylalanine at the end of the CDR3 is missing. V is TRBV12-3 or TRBV12-4 and J is TRBJ2-7; 11 bases match TRBD1. The V segment lost 3 bases and the J segment 1 base; nucleotides outside the gene matches: 2. The CDR3 is made up of 15 amino acids. In DNA form, the CDR3 reads TGTGCCAGCAGTTTGGACAGGGGGCGATCCTACGAGCAGTACCTC. This encodes CASSLDRGRSYEQYL.

This clonotype was picked up many times. The chain couples TRBV5-1 to TRBJ2-2; tentatively, D is TRBD2 (5 bases). CDR3 length equals 15 residues. The germline CDR1 and CDR2 sequences are SGHRS and YFSETQ. Trimming pared 4 bases from V and 2 bases from J, leaving 12 bases between. The CDR3 reads CASSKRAANTGELFF. CDR3 sequence (DNA): TGCGCCAGCAGCAAGAGGGCGGCCAACACCGGGGAGCTGTTTTTT.

This clonotype was seen only once. This chain uses TRBV10-3 with TRBJ1-2, with D possibly TRBD1 on 5 matching bases. The CDR3 has 20 residues. Germline V lookup: CDR1 ENHRY, CDR2 SYGVKD. Trimming shortened V by 4 bases and J by 2 bases, and 29 bases separated the two germline ends. CDR3 protein: CAISARGRWEPKGLNYGYTF. The CDR3 region has the DNA TGTGCCATCAGTGCTAGAGGCAGGTGGGAACCGAAGGGACTAAACTATGGCTACACCTTC.

This clonotype was recorded at least ten times. The chain carries TRBV9 and TRBJ1-1; D might be TRBD1 (5 bases). Germline CDR1 SGDLS, CDR2 YYNGEE. The CDR3 is 14 amino acids. V lost 3 bases and J lost 0, with 9 bases in between. The CDR3 loop reads CASSAGPMNTEAFF. In DNA form, the CDR3 reads TGTGCCAGCAGCGCGGGACCGATGAACACTGAAGCTTTCTTT.

CDR3 DNA sequence: TGCAGCGTTGAAAGTGGTTACGTTAGGACCTTC. Translated, it gives CSVESGYVRTF. The chain uses TRBV29-1 and TRBJ1-2; D is unresolved. Germline V gives CDR1 SQVTM, CDR2 ANQGSEA. The CDR3 is 11 amino acids. Trimming removed 2 bases at V and 14 bases at J, with 15 bases between.

Points on this clonotype: This could be a read error, since a much larger clone is one nucleotide away. This sequence joins TRBV7-6 and TRBJ2-5, with D possibly matching TRBD2 (6 bases). There are 16 residues in the CDR3. Germline assignment: CDR1 SGHVS and CDR2 FNYEAQ. For the CDR3, the DNA is TGTGCCAGCAGTTGGAGGGGTTTCGCTTACCAAGGGACCCAGTACTTC. Its protein product is CASSWRGFAYQGTQYF.

The chain is built from TRBV7-6 and TRBJ2-7; the D is unclear. Germline lookup yields CDR1 SGHVS and CDR2 FNYEAQ. Trimming left V 8 bases short and J 1 base short, with 15 bases between. The CDR3 is 14 residues long. The CDR3 region has the DNA TGTGCCAGCTCACCTCAGACAAATTCCTACGAGCAGTACTTC. This sequence encodes CASSPQTNSYEQYF.